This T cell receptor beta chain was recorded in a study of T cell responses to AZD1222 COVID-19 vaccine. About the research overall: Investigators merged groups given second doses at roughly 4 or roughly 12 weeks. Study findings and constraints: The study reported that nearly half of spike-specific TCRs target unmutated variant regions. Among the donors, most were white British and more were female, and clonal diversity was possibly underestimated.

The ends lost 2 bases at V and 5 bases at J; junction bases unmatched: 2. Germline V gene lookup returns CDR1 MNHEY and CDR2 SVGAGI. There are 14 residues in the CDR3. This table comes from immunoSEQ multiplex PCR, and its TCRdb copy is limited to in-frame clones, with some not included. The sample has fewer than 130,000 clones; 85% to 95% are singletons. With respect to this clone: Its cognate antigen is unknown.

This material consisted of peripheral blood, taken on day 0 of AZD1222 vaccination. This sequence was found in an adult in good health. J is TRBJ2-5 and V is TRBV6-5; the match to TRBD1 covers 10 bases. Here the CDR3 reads CASSYGTGDETQYF. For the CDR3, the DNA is TGTGCCAGCAGTTACGGGACAGGGGACGAGACCCAGTACTTC.